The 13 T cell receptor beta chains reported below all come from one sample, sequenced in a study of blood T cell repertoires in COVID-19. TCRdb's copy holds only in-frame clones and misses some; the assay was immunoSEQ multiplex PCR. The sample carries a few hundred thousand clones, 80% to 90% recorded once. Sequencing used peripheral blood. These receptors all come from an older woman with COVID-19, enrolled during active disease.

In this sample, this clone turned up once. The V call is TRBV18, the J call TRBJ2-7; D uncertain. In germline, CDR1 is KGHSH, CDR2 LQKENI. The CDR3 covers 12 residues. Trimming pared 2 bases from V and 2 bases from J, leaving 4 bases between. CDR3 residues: CASSPSTYEQYF. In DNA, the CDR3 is TGTGCCAGCTCACCATCCACCTACGAGCAGTACTTC.

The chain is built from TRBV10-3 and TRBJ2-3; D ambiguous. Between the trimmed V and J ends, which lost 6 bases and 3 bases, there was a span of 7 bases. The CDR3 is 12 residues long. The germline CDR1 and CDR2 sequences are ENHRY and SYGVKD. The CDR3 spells CAIRSPTDTQYF. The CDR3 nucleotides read TGTGCCATCAGGAGCCCGACAGATACGCAGTATTTT.

DNA of the CDR3: TGTGCCAGCAGTTTAGGCGGGTGGCTGTTCTTT. It specifies CASSLGGWLFF. This chain connects TRBV12-3 or TRBV12-4 to TRBJ1-1; no definite D call. V was shortened by 1 base and J by 14 bases, with 11 bases between the two germline ends. The CDR3 has 11 residues.

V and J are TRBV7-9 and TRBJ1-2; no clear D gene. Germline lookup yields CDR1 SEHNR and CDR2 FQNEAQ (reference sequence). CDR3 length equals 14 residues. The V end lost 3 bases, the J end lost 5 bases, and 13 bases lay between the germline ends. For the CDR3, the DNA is TGTGCCAGCAGCTTTAGCGGGGAAGGGTATGGCTACACCTTC. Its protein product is CASSFSGEGYGYTF.

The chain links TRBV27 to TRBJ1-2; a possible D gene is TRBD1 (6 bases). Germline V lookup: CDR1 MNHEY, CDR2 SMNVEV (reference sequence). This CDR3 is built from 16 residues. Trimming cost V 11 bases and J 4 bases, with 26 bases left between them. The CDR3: CASRGGDRGISYGYTF. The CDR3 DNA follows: TGTGCCTCACGAGGGGGAGACCGAGGTATATCCTATGGCTACACCTTC.

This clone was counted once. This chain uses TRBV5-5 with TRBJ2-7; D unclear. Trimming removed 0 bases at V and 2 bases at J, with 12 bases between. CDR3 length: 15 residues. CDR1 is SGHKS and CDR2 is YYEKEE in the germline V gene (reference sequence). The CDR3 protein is CASSLVSGETYEQYF. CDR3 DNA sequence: TGTGCCAGCAGCTTGGTGTCAGGCGAAACCTACGAGCAGTACTTC. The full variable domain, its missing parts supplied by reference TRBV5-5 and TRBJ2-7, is DAGVTQSPTHLIKTRGQQVTLRCSPISGHKSVSWYQQVLGQGPQFIFQYYEKEERGRGNFPDRFSARQFPNYSSELNVNALLLGDSALYLCASSLVSGETYEQYFGPGTRLTVT.

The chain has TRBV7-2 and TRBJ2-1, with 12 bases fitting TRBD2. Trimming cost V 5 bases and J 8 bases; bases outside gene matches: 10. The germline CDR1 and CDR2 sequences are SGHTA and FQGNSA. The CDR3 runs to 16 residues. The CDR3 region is CASSPGTSGWGDEQFF. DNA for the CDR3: TGTGCCAGCAGCCCCGGGACTAGCGGGTGGGGCGATGAGCAGTTCTTC.

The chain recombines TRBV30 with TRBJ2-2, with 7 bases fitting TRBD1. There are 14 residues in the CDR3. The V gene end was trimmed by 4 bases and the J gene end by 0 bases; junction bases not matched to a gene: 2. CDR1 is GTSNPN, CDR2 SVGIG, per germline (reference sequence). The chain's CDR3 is CAWKGQPNTGELFF. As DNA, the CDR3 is TGTGCCTGGAAGGGACAGCCGAACACCGGGGAGCTGTTTTTT. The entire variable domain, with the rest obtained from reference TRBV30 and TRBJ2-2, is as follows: SQTIHQWPATLVQPVGSPLSLECTVEGTSNPNLYWYRQAAGRGLQLLFYSVGIGQISSEVPQNLSASRPQDRQFILSSKKLLLSDSGFYLCAWKGQPNTGELFFGEGSRLTVL.

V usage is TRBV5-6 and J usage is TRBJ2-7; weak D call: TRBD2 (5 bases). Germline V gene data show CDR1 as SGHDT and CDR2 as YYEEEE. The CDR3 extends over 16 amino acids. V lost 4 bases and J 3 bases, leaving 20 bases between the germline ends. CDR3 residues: CASSRLRSGSNYEQYF. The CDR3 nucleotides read TGTGCCAGCAGCCGGCTTCGGTCGGGGTCAAACTACGAGCAGTACTTC. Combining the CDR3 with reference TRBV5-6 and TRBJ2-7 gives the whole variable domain DAGVTQSPTHLIKTRGQQVTLRCSPKSGHDTVSWYQQALGQGPQFIFQYYEEEERQRGNFPDRFSGHQFPNYSSELNVNALLLGDSALYLCASSRLRSGSNYEQYFGPGTRLTVT.

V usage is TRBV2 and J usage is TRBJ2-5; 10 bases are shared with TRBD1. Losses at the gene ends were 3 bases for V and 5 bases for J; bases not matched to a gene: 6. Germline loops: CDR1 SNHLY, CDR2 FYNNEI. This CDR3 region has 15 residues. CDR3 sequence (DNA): TGTGCCAGCAGTGAGCAGGGACAGGGGATGGAGACCCAGTACTTC. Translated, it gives CASSEQGQGMETQYF.

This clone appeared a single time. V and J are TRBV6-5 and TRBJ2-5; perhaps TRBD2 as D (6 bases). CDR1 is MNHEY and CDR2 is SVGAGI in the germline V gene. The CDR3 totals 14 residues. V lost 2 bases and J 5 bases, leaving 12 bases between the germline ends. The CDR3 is CASSYGGKRETQYF. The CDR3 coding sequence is TGTGCCAGCAGTTACGGGGGGAAGCGGGAGACCCAGTACTTC.

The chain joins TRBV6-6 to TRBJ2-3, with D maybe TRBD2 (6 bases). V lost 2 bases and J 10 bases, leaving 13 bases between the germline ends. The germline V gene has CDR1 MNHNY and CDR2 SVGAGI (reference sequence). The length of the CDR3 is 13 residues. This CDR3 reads CASSYIGEEAQYF. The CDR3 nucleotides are TGTGCCAGCAGTTACATAGGGGAGGAGGCGCAGTATTTT.

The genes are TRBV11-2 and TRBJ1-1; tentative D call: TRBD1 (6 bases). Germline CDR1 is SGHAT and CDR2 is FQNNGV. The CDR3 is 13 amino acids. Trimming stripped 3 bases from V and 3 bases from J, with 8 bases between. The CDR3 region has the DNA TGTGCCAGCAGCTTCGCAGGGGACACTGAAGCTTTCTTT. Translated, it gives CASSFAGDTEAFF.